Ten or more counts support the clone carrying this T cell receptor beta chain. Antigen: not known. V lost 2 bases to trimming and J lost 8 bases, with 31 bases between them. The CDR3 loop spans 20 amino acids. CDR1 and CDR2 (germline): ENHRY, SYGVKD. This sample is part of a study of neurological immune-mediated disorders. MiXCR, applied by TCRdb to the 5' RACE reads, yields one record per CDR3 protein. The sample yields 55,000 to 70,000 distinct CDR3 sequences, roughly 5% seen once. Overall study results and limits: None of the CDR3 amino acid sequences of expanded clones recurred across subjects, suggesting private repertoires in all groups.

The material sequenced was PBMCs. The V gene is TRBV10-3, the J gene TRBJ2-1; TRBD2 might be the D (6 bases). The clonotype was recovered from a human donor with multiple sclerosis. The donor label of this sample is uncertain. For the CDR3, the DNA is TGTGCCATCAGTGAGCGCCCATCGGGAGCCGGGACCCTTAGTGTGTATGAGCAGTTCTTC. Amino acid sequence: CAISERPSGAGTLSVYEQFF.